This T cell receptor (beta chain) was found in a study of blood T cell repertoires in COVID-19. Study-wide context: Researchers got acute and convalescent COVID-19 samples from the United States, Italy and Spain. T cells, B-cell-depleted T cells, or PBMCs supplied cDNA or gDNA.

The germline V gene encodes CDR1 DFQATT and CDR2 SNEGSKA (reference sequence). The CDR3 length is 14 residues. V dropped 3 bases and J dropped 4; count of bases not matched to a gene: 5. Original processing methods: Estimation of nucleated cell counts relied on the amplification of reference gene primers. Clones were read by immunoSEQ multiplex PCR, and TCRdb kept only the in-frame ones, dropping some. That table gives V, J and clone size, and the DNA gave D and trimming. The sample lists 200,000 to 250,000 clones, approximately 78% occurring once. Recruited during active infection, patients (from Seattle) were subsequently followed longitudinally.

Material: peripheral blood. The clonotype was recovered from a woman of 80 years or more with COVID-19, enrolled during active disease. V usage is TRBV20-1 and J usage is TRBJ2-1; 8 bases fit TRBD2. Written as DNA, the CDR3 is TGCAGTGCTAGTGAGCGGGGGTTTTACAATGAGCAGTTCTTC. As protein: CSASERGFYNEQFF.